This TCR beta chain was observed in a study of OX40 agonist ivuxolimab in advanced cancers. Study overall: The diagnoses of dose-escalation patients were hepatocellular carcinoma, melanoma, renal cell or head and neck cancer. Earlier treatment with anti-PD-1, anti-PD-L1 or anti-CTLA-4 was permitted, and roughly 40% had received some. Broader study findings: CD8+ T cells showed, on average, more clonal expansion than CD4+ cells.

This clone has a single count. Its target is unknown. Produced via immunoSEQ multiplex PCR; TCRdb's table is partial and in-frame only. In the table there are thousands of clones, 70% to 80% of which are singletons. Autoimmune disease history or systemic immunosuppression disqualified patients. The germline CDR1 and CDR2 sequences are MDHEN and SYDVKM. With 4 bases clipped from V and 5 bases from J, the junction kept 1 base outside the gene matches. CDR3 length: 13 residues. The TCR comes from an adult with an advanced solid tumor such as melanoma, head and neck, liver or kidney cancer. The sequenced sample was CD4+ or CD8+ T cells sorted from blood, obtained in a trial of the OX40 agonist ivuxolimab. This chain uses TRBV28 with TRBJ1-5, with TRBD1 matching over 8 bases. The CDR3 DNA reads TGTGCCAGCAGTTCGACAGGGGATCAGCCCCAGCATTTT. This translates into CASSSTGDQPQHF.